The 30 T cell receptor beta chains reported below all come from one sample, sequenced in a study of blood T cell repertoires in COVID-19. Measured with immunoSEQ multiplex PCR; TCRdb has only the in-frame clones, and not every one. The sample lists roughly 230,000 clones, about 87% occurring once. The specimen was peripheral blood. The source is a man in his 70s with acute or convalescent COVID-19.

This clone has just one count. This rearrangement joins TRBV10-1 to TRBJ2-7; 7 bases align to TRBD1. The length of the CDR3 is 15 residues. Per the germline V gene, CDR1 is WNHNN and CDR2 is SYGVQD (reference sequence). After removal of 10 bases from V and 1 base from J, the junction contained 13 bases not matched to a gene. CDR3 sequence (DNA): TGCGCCATCCTGAGAGGGGGCCCCCTTTCCTACGAGCAGTACTTC. Translated, it gives CAILRGGPLSYEQYF.

The chain links TRBV20-1 to TRBJ1-2, with D maybe TRBD1 (5 bases). V was shortened by 3 bases and J by 6 bases, with 17 bases between the two germline ends. This CDR3 spans 14 amino acids. Per germline, CDR1 DFQATT and CDR2 SNEGSKA (reference sequence). CDR3 coding DNA: TGCAGTGCTAGTTTGCAGGGCCGGATAGATGGCTACACCTTC. It is translated as CSASLQGRIDGYTF.

The chain has TRBV6-5 and TRBJ2-2; a weak D match, TRBD1 (5 bases). CDR3 length equals 15 residues. Germline lookup yields CDR1 MNHEY and CDR2 SVGAGI. V shed 4 bases and J shed 0 bases, with 9 bases lying between them. The CDR3 loop reads CASSFRQTNTGELFF. The CDR3, as DNA: TGTGCCAGCAGTTTCCGACAGACGAACACCGGGGAGCTGTTTTTT.

The chain combines TRBV3-1 (or the pseudogene TRBV3-2) with TRBJ2-1, with TRBD1 matching 9 bases. This CDR3 region has 14 residues. CDR1 and CDR2 (germline): LGHDT, YNNKEL (reference sequence). After removal of 3 bases from V and 5 bases from J, the junction contained 2 bases not matched to a gene. This CDR3 reads CASSHGTGNNEQFF. The CDR3 DNA reads as TGTGCCAGCAGCCACGGGACAGGGAACAATGAGCAGTTCTTC.

The chain recombines TRBV20-1 with TRBJ2-6; 9 positions agree with TRBD2. V lost 3 bases, J lost 0 bases, and 3 bases stayed unmatched. Germline V gene data show CDR1 as DFQATT and CDR2 as SNEGSKA (reference sequence). This CDR3 spans 16 amino acids. The DNA for the CDR3 is TGCAGTGCTAGTCTAGCGGGGAGCTCTGGGGCCAACGTCCTGACTTTC. Protein sequence: CSASLAGSSGANVLTF.

This clone was seen a single time. As DNA, the CDR3 is TGTGCCAGCAGCCAGTGGTACACTGAAGCTTTCTTT. Translating it yields CASSQWYTEAFF. The chain couples TRBV12-3 or TRBV12-4 to TRBJ1-1; D not certain. V lost 6 bases and J 3 bases, leaving 8 bases between the germline ends. There are 12 residues in the CDR3.

This rearrangement joins TRBV5-4 to TRBJ2-3; 7 bases agree with TRBD1. CDR3 length equals 15 residues. CDR1 and CDR2 from the germline V gene are SGHNT and YYREEE (reference sequence). Trimming at V came to 1 base and at J to 6 bases, leaving 8 bases not matched to a gene. The CDR3 DNA sequence: TGTGCCAGCAGCTTGCTAACAGGGGTCTCGGATACGCAGTATTTT. Encoded protein: CASSLLTGVSDTQYF.

This clone was seen a single time. The chain recombines TRBV28 with TRBJ2-4, with D uncertain. Trimming took 6 bases from V and 6 from J, leaving 12 bases between them. The CDR3 runs to 13 residues. Per germline, CDR1 MDHEN and CDR2 SYDVKM. DNA of the CDR3: TGTGCCAGCAGCTCCGGGTGGAGAAACATTCAGTACTTC. Translation: CASSSGWRNIQYF.

The rearrangement joins TRBV5-1 to TRBJ2-3; D is unclear. CDR1 SGHRS and CDR2 YFSETQ come from the germline V gene. This CDR3 comprises 14 residues. The V gene lost 0 bases and the J gene lost 2 bases, with 7 bases spanning the gap. This CDR3 is CASSLDTSTDTQYF. The CDR3 DNA sequence: TGCGCCAGCAGCTTGGACACCTCCACAGATACGCAGTATTTT.

The chain has TRBV6-1 and TRBJ1-2, with a weak D call TRBD1 (6 bases). Germline CDR1 reads MNHNS; CDR2 reads SASEGT. This CDR3 region has 16 residues. Trimming left V 3 bases short and J 4 bases short, with 18 bases between. CDR3 protein: CASSDRGAERAYGYTF. For the CDR3, the DNA is TGTGCCAGCAGTGATCGGGGGGCGGAGCGCGCCTATGGCTACACCTTC.

The chain links TRBV7-3 to TRBJ2-1; no clear D. CDR3 length: 13 residues. Germline V gene data show CDR1 as SGHTA and CDR2 as FQGTGA. Deletions cut 5 bases from V and 7 bases from J, with 12 bases between. The CDR3 DNA follows: TGTGCCAGCAGCAAGCCCGGTTATAATGAGCAGTTCTTC. It codes for CASSKPGYNEQFF.

The chain joins TRBV7-9 to TRBJ2-6; 9 nucleotides align to TRBD1. The CDR3 runs 17 residues. Germline V gene sequence: CDR1 SEHNR, CDR2 FQNEAQ (reference sequence). Germline trimming cut 3 bases from V and 3 bases from J; bases unmatched to any gene: 6. This CDR3 reads CASSFHRGRGGANVLTF. The CDR3 coding sequence is TGTGCCAGCAGCTTTCACAGGGGGCGAGGTGGGGCCAACGTCCTGACTTTC.

The gene calls are TRBV9 and TRBJ2-1; unclear D gene. The CDR3 has 15 residues. Looked up from germline, CDR1 is SGDLS and CDR2 is YYNGEE. The V end was cut by 0 bases, the J end by 5 bases, with 12 bases between. In nucleotides, the CDR3 is TGTGCCAGCAGCGTAGCAGGTAATTTGAACAATGAGCAGTTCTTC. Protein: CASSVAGNLNNEQFF.

The chain links TRBV7-9 to TRBJ2-1; the match to TRBD2 covers 9 bases. Germline V lookup: CDR1 SEHNR, CDR2 FQNEAQ (reference sequence). The CDR3 totals 12 residues. Trimming at V came to 5 bases and at J to 9 bases, leaving 2 bases not matched to a gene. CDR3 loop: CASSEGLAEQFF. The CDR3 DNA follows: TGTGCCAGCAGCGAGGGACTAGCTGAGCAGTTCTTC.

The chain combines TRBV5-1 with TRBJ2-5, with 8 bases matching TRBD2. J gave up 5 bases and V 3 bases, and 6 bases lay outside the gene matches. CDR1 and CDR2 (germline): SGHRS, YFSETQ. This CDR3 comprises 14 residues. CDR3 nucleotides: TGCGCCAGCAGCTCCTCGGGAGGGGAGGAGACCCAGTACTTC. This translates into CASSSSGGEETQYF.

This clone has a handful of counts. The V gene is TRBV29-1, the J gene TRBJ2-6, with TRBD2 as a possible D gene (7 bases). CDR1 and CDR2 from the germline V gene are SQVTM and ANQGSEA. The CDR3 runs 19 residues. Between the trimmed V and J ends, which lost 5 bases and 0 bases, there was a span of 23 bases. The CDR3 sequence: CSVLPGGGGPSSGANVLTF. The CDR3 DNA reads TGCAGCGTTCTCCCGGGGGGAGGGGGGCCTAGCTCTGGGGCCAACGTCCTGACTTTC.

This clone was counted a few times. The chain couples TRBV2 to TRBJ2-1; TRBD2 aligns across 16 bases. The V and J ends lost 6 bases and 9 bases, in that order; junction bases with no gene match: 5. The germline gives CDR1 SNHLY, CDR2 FYNNEI. The CDR3 loop spans 15 amino acids. The CDR3 DNA reads as TGTGCCAGCAGCGGGACTAGCGGGAGGGGTCTTGAGCAGTTCTTC. Protein product: CASSGTSGRGLEQFF.

V is TRBV4-2 and J is TRBJ2-1, with 11 nucleotides matching TRBD2. V was clipped by 2 bases and J by 5 bases; unmatched bases: 8. In germline, CDR1 is LGHNA, CDR2 YNFKEQ. This CDR3 spans 17 amino acids. For the CDR3, the DNA is TGTGCCAGCAGCCAACCAAGCGGGACTAGCGGCCACAATGAGCAGTTCTTC. Protein: CASSQPSGTSGHNEQFF.

The rearrangement joins TRBV4-2 to TRBJ1-1; TRBD1 matches 7 bases. CDR1 and CDR2 (germline): LGHNA, YNFKEQ. The V segment lost 5 bases and the J segment 1 base; nucleotides outside the gene matches: 7. The CDR3 has 15 residues. The CDR3 sequence is CASSLRDRANTEAFF. The CDR3 DNA reads as TGTGCCAGCAGCTTAAGGGACAGAGCGAACACTGAAGCTTTCTTT.

V is TRBV19 and J is TRBJ1-1; D is uncertain. Germline loops: CDR1 LNHDA, CDR2 SQIVND (reference sequence). The CDR3 is 16 amino acids. The germline V and J ends were trimmed by 5 bases and 1 base, with 17 bases remaining between them. The CDR3 loop reads CASSGQLGRPNTEAFF. Written as DNA, the CDR3 is TGTGCCAGTAGTGGGCAATTGGGCAGGCCGAACACTGAAGCTTTCTTT. Full variable domain (remainder filled in from reference TRBV19 and TRBJ1-1): DGGITQSPKYLFRKEGQNVTLSCEQNLNHDAMYWYRQDPGQGLRLIYYSQIVNDFQKGDIAEGYSVSREKKESFPLTVTSAQKNPTAFYLCASSGQLGRPNTEAFFGQGTRLTVV.

As DNA, the CDR3 is TGTGCCAGCAGTTCCCAGGGTCCAACTTACAATGAGCAGTTCTTC. This translates into CASSSQGPTYNEQFF. The V gene is TRBV7-3, the J gene TRBJ2-1; maybe TRBD1 (5 bases). Per the germline V gene, CDR1 is SGHTA and CDR2 is FQGTGA. The CDR3 spans 15 residues. Trimming left V 6 bases short and J 4 bases short, with 16 bases between.

CDR3 protein: CASGTGQANTGELFF. CDR3 DNA: TGTGCTAGTGGAACGGGACAGGCGAACACCGGGGAGCTGTTTTTT. This chain joins TRBV12-5 and TRBJ2-2; 8 bases are shared with TRBD1. The CDR3 has 15 residues. V shed 6 bases and J 0 bases; nucleotides not matched to a gene: 3. Per germline, CDR1 LGHNT and CDR2 FRNRAP.

This clone has a single count. J is TRBJ2-4 and V is TRBV4-2, with 10 nucleotides matching TRBD2. This CDR3 is built from 17 residues. The ends lost 2 bases at V and 0 bases at J; junction bases unmatched: 4. From germline, CDR1 is LGHNA and CDR2 YNFKEQ. The CDR3 sequence is CASSQILAGGAKNIQYF. The CDR3 DNA is TGTGCCAGCAGCCAAATTTTAGCGGGGGGAGCCAAAAACATTCAGTACTTC.

The chain carries TRBV19 and TRBJ1-1, with D possibly matching TRBD1 (5 bases). Between the trimmed V and J ends, which lost 3 bases and 7 bases, there was a span of 15 bases. The CDR3 contains 14 residues. Germline assignment: CDR1 LNHDA and CDR2 SQIVND (reference sequence). The CDR3 DNA follows: TGTGCCAGTAGTATCGAAGGGGCCGCCGGTGAAGCTTTCTTT. Translation gives CASSIEGAAGEAFF. The entire variable domain, with the rest obtained from reference TRBV19 and TRBJ1-1, is as follows: DGGITQSPKYLFRKEGQNVTLSCEQNLNHDAMYWYRQDPGQGLRLIYYSQIVNDFQKGDIAEGYSVSREKKESFPLTVTSAQKNPTAFYLCASSIEGAAGEAFFGQGTRLTVV.

The gene calls are TRBV28 and TRBJ1-2; a possible D gene is TRBD1 (6 bases). Trimming left V 0 bases short and J 2 bases short, with 16 bases between. The CDR3 loop spans 17 amino acids. Per the germline V gene, CDR1 is MDHEN and CDR2 is SYDVKM. This CDR3 is CASSLWNPGQKNYGYTF. The CDR3 bases are TGTGCCAGCAGTTTATGGAATCCAGGACAGAAAAACTATGGCTACACCTTC.

V usage is TRBV5-5 and J usage is TRBJ2-7; 7 nucleotides agree with TRBD1. The CDR3 extends over 16 amino acids. The germline CDR1 and CDR2 sequences are SGHKS and YYEKEE (reference sequence). J was trimmed by 3 bases and V by 5 bases; bases with no gene match: 14. The CDR3 DNA sequence: TGTGCCAGCAGTCTTGAACCGGGACCAGGGGGCTACGAGCAGTACTTC. This gives the protein CASSLEPGPGGYEQYF.

The rearrangement joins TRBV27 to TRBJ2-2; 14 bases fit TRBD2. The CDR3 has 17 amino acids. Germline V gene sequence: CDR1 MNHEY, CDR2 SMNVEV (reference sequence). With 6 bases clipped from V and 3 bases from J, the junction kept 6 bases outside the gene matches. CDR3 nucleotide sequence: TGTGCCAGCAGATTCGGGACTAGCGGGAGTTACACCGGGGAGCTGTTTTTT. Protein sequence: CASRFGTSGSYTGELFF.

The chain uses TRBV2 and TRBJ1-5, with D possibly matching TRBD1 (6 bases). This CDR3 is built from 15 residues. V gave up 7 bases and J gave up 3 bases, with 16 bases separating them. Germline V CDR1 and CDR2: SNHLY, FYNNEI. The CDR3 sequence: CASKARGTANQPQHF. CDR3 sequence (DNA): TGTGCCAGCAAAGCCAGGGGAACCGCCAATCAGCCCCAGCATTTT.

The V gene is TRBV2, the J gene TRBJ2-3; 9 nucleotides align to TRBD1. This CDR3 region has 14 residues. Trimming at V came to 6 bases and at J to 6 bases, leaving 7 bases not matched to a gene. Germline CDR1 and CDR2: SNHLY and FYNNEI. CDR3 nucleotides: TGTGCCAGCAGGGATGGGACAGGGCCCGATACGCAGTATTTT. Translated: CASRDGTGPDTQYF.

This chain connects TRBV24-1 to TRBJ2-1; 12 positions match TRBD2. The CDR3 covers 15 residues. Germline CDR1 KGHDR, CDR2 SFDVKD. Trimming cost V 7 bases and J 9 bases; bases outside gene matches: 9. CDR3 bases: TGTGCCACCAGCTCAACTAGCGGGAGGTTAGGTGAGCAGTTCTTC. It translates to CATSSTSGRLGEQFF.